This TCR beta chain was identified during a study of T cell repertoires in cytomegalovirus infection. Study context: Newly reported HLA-C-restricted and thoroughly characterized HLA-B-restricted CMV epitopes were employed. Shared public TCR beta signatures pointed to both CMV infection and a matching HLA type.

Whole-study results and caveats: Cumulated frequencies of public TCR beta families served to identify carriers of CMV plus the relevant HLA. Within the response measured ex vivo, HLA-C-restricted CMV-specific TCR beta clonotypes were dominant.

Concerning this clonotype itself: Its target is unknown.

MiXCR, applied by TCRdb to the reads, yields one record per CDR3 protein. The sample holds just over 450,000 distinct CDR3 sequences, approximately 46% seen once. V lost 4 bases, J lost 2 bases, and 12 bases lay in between. Germline V CDR1 and CDR2: SGHNT, YYREEE (reference sequence). The CDR3 is made up of 14 amino acids. The sequences come from cultured PBMCs, collected from culture after CMV antigen stimulation. The chain joins TRBV5-4 to TRBJ1-2, with D possibly TRBD1 on 5 matching bases. The TCR originated in a human donor in good health (CMV status not recorded). Some clones in this sample may be carry-over from other donors' samples. The CDR3 protein is CASSPDSTNYGYTF. The CDR3 coding sequence is TGTGCCAGCAGCCCCGACAGTACCAACTATGGCTACACCTTC. Variable domain in full (rest from reference TRBV5-4 and TRBJ1-2): ETGVTQSPTHLIKTRGQQVTLRCSSQSGHNTVSWYQQALGQGPQFIFQYYREEENGRGNFPPRFSGLQFPNYSSELNVNALELDDSALYLCASSPDSTNYGYTFGSGTRLTVV.